These 2 T cell receptor beta chains share one sample of origin, sequenced in a study of blood T cell repertoires in COVID-19. Libraries were prepared by immunoSEQ multiplex PCR; TCRdb keeps only in-frame clonotypes and omits some of them. The data hold 95,000 to 120,000 clones, with 75% to 90% observed a single time. The sequenced sample consisted of peripheral blood. All receptors come from a woman between 35 and 50 years old with acute or convalescent COVID-19.

The CDR3 sequence is CASSLGDRGIYGYTF. CDR3 DNA: TGTGCCAGCAGTTTAGGGGACAGGGGGATATATGGCTACACCTTC. This chain connects TRBV27 to TRBJ1-2; 11 positions match TRBD1. V lost 2 bases to trimming and J lost 5 bases; unmatched junction nucleotides: 4. The germline V gene encodes CDR1 MNHEY and CDR2 SMNVEV (reference sequence). The CDR3 is made up of 15 amino acids.

This clone has a single count. This rearrangement joins TRBV3-1 (or the pseudogene TRBV3-2) to TRBJ2-7, with 9 nucleotides matching TRBD1. The germline gives CDR1 LGHDT, CDR2 YNNKEL (reference sequence). Trimming cost V 4 bases and J 6 bases; bases outside gene matches: 4. The CDR3 is 13 amino acids. The CDR3 reads CASSRTGEGEQYF. In DNA, the CDR3 is TGTGCCAGCAGCCGGACAGGGGAAGGCGAGCAGTACTTC.